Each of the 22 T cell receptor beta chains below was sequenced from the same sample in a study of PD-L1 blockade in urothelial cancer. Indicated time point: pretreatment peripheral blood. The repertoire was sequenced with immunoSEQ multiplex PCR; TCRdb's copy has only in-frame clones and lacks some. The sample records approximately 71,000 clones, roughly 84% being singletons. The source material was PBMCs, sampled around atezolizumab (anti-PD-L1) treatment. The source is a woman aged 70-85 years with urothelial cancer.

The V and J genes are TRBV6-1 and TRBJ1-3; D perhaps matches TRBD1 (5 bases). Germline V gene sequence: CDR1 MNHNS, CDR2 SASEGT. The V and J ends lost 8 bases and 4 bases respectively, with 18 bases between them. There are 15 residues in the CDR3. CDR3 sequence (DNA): TGTGCCAGCGGGGGGTGGAACTTGGGAGGAAACACCATATATTTT. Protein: CASGGWNLGGNTIYF.

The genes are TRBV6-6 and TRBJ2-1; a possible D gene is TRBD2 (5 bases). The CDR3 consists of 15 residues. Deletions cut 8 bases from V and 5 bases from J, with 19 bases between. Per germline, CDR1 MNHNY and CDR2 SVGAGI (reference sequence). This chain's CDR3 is CASSAAGQTNNEQFF. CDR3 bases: TGTGCCAGCTCGGCTGCGGGCCAAACGAACAATGAGCAGTTCTTC.

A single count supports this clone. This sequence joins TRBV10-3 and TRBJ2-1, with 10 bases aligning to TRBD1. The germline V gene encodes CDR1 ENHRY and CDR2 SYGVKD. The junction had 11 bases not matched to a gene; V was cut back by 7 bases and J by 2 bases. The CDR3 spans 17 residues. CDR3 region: CAITRGQGVGPYNEQFF. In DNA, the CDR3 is TGTGCCATCACCCGCGGACAGGGGGTGGGGCCCTACAATGAGCAGTTCTTC.

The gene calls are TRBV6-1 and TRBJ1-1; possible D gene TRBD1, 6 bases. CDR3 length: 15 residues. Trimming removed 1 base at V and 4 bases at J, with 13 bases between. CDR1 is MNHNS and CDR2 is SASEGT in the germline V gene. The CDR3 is CASSEVWGGGTEAFF. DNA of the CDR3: TGTGCCAGCAGTGAAGTTTGGGGAGGGGGCACTGAAGCTTTCTTT.

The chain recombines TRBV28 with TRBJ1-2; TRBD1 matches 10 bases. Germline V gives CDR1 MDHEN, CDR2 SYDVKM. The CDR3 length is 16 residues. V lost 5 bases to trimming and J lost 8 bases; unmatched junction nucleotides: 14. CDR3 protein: CASSPGTGTGVRGYTF. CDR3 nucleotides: TGTGCCAGCAGTCCGGGGACCGGGACAGGGGTTCGAGGCTACACCTTC.

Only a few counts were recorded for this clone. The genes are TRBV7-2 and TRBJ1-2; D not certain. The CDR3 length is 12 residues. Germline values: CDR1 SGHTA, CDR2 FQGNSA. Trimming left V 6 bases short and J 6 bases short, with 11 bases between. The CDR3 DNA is TGTGCCAGCAGATCCGGGAATGATGGCTACACCTTC. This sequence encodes CASRSGNDGYTF.

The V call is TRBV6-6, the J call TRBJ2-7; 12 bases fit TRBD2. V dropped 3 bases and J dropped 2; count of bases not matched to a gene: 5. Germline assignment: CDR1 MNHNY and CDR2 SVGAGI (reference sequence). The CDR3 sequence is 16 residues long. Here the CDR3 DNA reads TGTGCCAGCAGTTATTCCCTAGCGGGGGGGCCCTACGAGCAGTACTTC. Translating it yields CASSYSLAGGPYEQYF.

The CDR3: CASSEVKRLPSTDTQYF. CDR3 sequence (DNA): TGTGCCAGCAGTGAAGTGAAGCGACTACCTAGCACAGATACGCAGTATTTT. The chain couples TRBV2 to TRBJ2-3; tentatively, D is TRBD2 (5 bases). The germline V gene encodes CDR1 SNHLY and CDR2 FYNNEI. The CDR3 contains 17 residues. Between the trimmed V and J ends, which lost 1 base and 0 bases, there was a span of 14 bases.

CDR3 protein: CASSPSRGNTEAFF. Written as DNA, the CDR3 is TGTGCCAGCTCACCCTCCCGGGGGAACACTGAAGCTTTCTTT. This chain connects TRBV18 to TRBJ1-1; D is unresolved. CDR3 length: 14 amino acids. Trimming removed 3 bases from V and 1 base from J, with 9 bases in between. Germline CDR1 reads KGHSH; CDR2 reads LQKENI. The variable domain in full, with the rest retrieved from reference TRBV18 and TRBJ1-1, is NAGVMQNPRHLVRRRGQEARLRCSPMKGHSHVYWYRQLPEEGLKFMVYLQKENIIDESGMPKERFSAEFPKEGPSILRIQQVVRGDSAAYFCASSPSRGNTEAFFGQGTRLTVV.

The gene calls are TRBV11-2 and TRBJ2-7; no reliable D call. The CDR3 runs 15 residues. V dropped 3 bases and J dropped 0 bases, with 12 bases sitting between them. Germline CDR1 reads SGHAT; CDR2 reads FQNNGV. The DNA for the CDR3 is TGTGCCAGCAGCTTCCGGCGACAATTCTCCTACGAGCAGTACTTC. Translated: CASSFRRQFSYEQYF. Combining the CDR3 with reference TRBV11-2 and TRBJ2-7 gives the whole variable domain EAGVAQSPRYKIIEKRQSVAFWCNPISGHATLYWYQQILGQGPKLLIQFQNNGVVDDSQLPKDRFSAERLKGVDSTLKIQPAKLEDSAVYLCASSFRRQFSYEQYFGPGTRLTVT.

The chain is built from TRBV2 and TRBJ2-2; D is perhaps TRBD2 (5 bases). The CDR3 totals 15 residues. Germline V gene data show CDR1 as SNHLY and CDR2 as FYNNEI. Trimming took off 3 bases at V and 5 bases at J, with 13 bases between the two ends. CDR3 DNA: TGTGCCAGCAGTGATGGCTCCTCGGGAACCGGGGAGCTGTTTTTT. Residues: CASSDGSSGTGELFF. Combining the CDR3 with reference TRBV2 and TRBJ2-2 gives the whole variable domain EPEVTQTPSHQVTQMGQEVILRCVPISNHLYFYWYRQILGQKVEFLVSFYNNEISEKSEIFDDQFSVERPDGSNFTLKIRSTKLEDSAMYFCASSDGSSGTGELFFGEGSRLTVL.

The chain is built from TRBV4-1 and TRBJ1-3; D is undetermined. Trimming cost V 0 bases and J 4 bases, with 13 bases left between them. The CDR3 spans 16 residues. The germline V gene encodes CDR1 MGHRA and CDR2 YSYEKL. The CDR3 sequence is CASSQDDWVRGNTIYF. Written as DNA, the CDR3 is TGCGCCAGCAGCCAAGATGACTGGGTGAGGGGAAACACCATATATTTT.

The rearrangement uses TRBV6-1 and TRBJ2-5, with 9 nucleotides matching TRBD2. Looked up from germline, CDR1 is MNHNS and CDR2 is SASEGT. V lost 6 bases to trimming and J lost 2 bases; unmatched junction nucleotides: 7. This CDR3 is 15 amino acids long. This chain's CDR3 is CASRFSGGQQETQYF. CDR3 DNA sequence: TGTGCCAGCAGATTTAGCGGGGGCCAACAAGAGACCCAGTACTTC.

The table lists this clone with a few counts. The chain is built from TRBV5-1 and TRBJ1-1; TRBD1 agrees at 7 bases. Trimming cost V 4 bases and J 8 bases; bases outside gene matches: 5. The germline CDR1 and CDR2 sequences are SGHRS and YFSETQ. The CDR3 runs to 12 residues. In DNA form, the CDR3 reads TGCGCCAGCAGCCGACAGGGTACAGAAGCTTTCTTT. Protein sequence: CASSRQGTEAFF.

This CDR3 is CASLRGLGVTDTQYF. The CDR3, as DNA: TGTGCCAGCCTAAGGGGGCTCGGGGTCACAGATACGCAGTATTTT. The J gene is TRBJ2-3, the V gene TRBV2, with 7 bases matching TRBD1. The CDR3 totals 15 residues. V dropped 8 bases and J dropped 2; count of bases not matched to a gene: 10. Per germline, CDR1 SNHLY and CDR2 FYNNEI.

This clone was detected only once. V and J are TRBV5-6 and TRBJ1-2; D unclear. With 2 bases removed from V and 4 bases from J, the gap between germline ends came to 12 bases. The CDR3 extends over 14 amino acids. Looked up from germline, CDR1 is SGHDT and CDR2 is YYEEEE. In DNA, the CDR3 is TGTGCCAGCAGCTTACTCGAGGGAATCTATGGCTACACCTTC. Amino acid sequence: CASSLLEGIYGYTF.

The CDR3 protein is CASSEGTGGRDTQYF. As DNA, the CDR3 is TGCGCCAGCAGTGAAGGGACAGGGGGCCGAGATACGCAGTATTTT. This chain connects TRBV10-1 to TRBJ2-3; 12 bases map to TRBD1. CDR3 length equals 15 residues. CDR1 is WNHNN and CDR2 is SYGVQD in the germline V gene (reference sequence). After removal of 3 bases from V and 5 bases from J, the junction contained 3 bases not matched to a gene.

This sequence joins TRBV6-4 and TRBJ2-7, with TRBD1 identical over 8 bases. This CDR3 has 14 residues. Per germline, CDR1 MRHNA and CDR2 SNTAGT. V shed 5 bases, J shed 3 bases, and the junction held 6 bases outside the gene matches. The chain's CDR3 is CASSTRGQGYEQYF. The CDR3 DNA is TGTGCCAGCAGTACACGAGGACAGGGCTACGAGCAGTACTTC.

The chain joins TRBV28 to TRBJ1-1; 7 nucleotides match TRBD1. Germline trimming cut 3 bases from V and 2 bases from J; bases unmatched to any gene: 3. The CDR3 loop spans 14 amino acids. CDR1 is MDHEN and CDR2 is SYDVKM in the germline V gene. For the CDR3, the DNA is TGTGCCAGCAGTTTGGGACAGTTTAACACTGAAGCTTTCTTT. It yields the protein CASSLGQFNTEAFF.

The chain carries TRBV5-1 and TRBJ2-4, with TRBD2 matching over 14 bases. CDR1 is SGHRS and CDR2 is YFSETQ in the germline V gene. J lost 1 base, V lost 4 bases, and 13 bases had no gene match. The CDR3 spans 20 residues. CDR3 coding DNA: TGCGCCAGCAGCACGACTAGCGGGAGGGCCGAGAGGGAGGCCAAAAACATTCAGTACTTC. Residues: CASSTTSGRAEREAKNIQYF.

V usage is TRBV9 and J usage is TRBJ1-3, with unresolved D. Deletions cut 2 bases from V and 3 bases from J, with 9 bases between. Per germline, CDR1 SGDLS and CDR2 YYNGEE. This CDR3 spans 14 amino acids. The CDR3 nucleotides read TGTGCCAGCAGCGTGGAGGGCAGTGGAAACACCATATATTTT. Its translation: CASSVEGSGNTIYF.

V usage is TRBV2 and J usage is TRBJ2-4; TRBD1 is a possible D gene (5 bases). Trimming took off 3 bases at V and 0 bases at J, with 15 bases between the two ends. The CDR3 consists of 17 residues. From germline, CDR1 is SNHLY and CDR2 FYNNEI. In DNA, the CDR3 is TGTGCCAGCAGTGATGGGGCATCGGGCCTAGCCAAAAACATTCAGTACTTC. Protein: CASSDGASGLAKNIQYF. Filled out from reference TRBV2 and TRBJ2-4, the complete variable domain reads EPEVTQTPSHQVTQMGQEVILRCVPISNHLYFYWYRQILGQKVEFLVSFYNNEISEKSEIFDDQFSVERPDGSNFTLKIRSTKLEDSAMYFCASSDGASGLAKNIQYFGAGTRLSVL.